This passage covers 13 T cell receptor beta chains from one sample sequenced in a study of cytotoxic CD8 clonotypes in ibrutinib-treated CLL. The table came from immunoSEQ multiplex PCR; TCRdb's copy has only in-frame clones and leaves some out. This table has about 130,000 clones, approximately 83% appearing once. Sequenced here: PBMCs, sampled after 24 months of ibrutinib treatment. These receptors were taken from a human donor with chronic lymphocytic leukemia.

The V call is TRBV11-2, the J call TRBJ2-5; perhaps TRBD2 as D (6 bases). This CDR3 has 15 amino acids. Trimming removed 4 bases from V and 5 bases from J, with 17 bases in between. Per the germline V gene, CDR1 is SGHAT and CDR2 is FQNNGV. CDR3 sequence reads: CASSSTLAGWETQYF. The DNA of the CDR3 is TGTGCCAGCAGCTCCACCCTCGCGGGATGGGAGACCCAGTACTTC.

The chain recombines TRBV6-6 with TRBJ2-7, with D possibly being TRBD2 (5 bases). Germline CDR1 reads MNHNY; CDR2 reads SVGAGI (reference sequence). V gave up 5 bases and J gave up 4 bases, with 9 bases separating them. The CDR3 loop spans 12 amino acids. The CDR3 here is CASSPGLYEQYF. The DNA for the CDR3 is TGTGCCAGCAGTCCCGGACTTTACGAGCAGTACTTC.

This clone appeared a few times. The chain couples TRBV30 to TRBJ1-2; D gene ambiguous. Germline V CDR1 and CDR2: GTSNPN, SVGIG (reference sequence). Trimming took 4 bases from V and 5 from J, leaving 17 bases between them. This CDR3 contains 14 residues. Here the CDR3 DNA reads TGTGCCTGGAATCGTGGCGGGAAAGGATATGGCTACACCTTC. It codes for CAWNRGGKGYGYTF.

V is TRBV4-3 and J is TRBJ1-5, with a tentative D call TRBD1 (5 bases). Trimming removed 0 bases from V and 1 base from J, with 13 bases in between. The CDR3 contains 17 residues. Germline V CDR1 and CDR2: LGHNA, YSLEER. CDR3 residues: CASSQEYRQGSNQPQHF. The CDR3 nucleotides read TGCGCCAGCAGCCAAGAATATAGGCAGGGAAGCAATCAGCCCCAGCATTTT.

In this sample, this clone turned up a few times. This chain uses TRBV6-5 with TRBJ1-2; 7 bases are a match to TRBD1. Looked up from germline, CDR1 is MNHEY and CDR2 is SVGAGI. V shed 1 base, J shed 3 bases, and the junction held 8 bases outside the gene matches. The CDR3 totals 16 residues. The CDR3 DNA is TGTGCCAGCAGTTACTTCCAGGGGGGGAAGGACTATGGCTACACCTTC. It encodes CASSYFQGGKDYGYTF.

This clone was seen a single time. CDR3 sequence reads: CASSQKTVYSNQPQHF. CDR3 in DNA: TGTGCCAGCTCACAAAAGACAGTATATAGCAATCAGCCCCAGCATTTT. The V and J genes are TRBV18 and TRBJ1-5, with D maybe TRBD1 (5 bases). CDR1 and CDR2 from the germline V gene are KGHSH and LQKENI. Trimming pared 4 bases from V and 0 bases from J, leaving 13 bases between. This CDR3 contains 16 residues.

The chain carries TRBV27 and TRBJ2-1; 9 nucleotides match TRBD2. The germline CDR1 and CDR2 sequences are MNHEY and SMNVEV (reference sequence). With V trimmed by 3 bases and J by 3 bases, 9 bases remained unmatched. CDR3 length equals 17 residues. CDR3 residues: CASSFRGLAGNYNEQFF. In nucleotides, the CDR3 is TGTGCCAGCAGTTTCCGGGGCCTAGCGGGGAACTACAATGAGCAGTTCTTC.

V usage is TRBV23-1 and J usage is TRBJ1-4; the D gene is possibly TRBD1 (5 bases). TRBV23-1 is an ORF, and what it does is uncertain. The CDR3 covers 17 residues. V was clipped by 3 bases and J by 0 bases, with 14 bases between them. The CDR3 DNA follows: TGCGCCAGCAGTCAGACGGGACCGCATGCAACTAATGAAAAACTGTTTTTT. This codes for CASSQTGPHATNEKLFF.

The CDR3 DNA is TGTGCCATCAGACAGGACAGTAGTGTGACTGAAGCTTTCTTT. This gives the protein CAIRQDSSVTEAFF. V and J are TRBV10-3 and TRBJ1-1, with D tentatively TRBD1 (6 bases). The CDR3 is made up of 14 amino acids. The V end lost 6 bases, the J end lost 5 bases, and 16 bases lay between the germline ends. The germline V gene has CDR1 ENHRY and CDR2 SYGVKD.

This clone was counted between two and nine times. CDR3 sequence reads: CASSWDSTYEQYF. The CDR3, as DNA: TGTGCCAGTAGTTGGGACAGCACCTACGAGCAGTACTTC. This chain links TRBV19 with TRBJ2-7, with 7 bases fitting TRBD1. V shed 5 bases, J shed 2 bases, and the junction held 3 bases outside the gene matches. Germline CDR1 is LNHDA and CDR2 is SQIVND (reference sequence). The CDR3 has 13 residues.

Written as DNA, the CDR3 is TGTGCCAGCAGTGAACGTACCAGGGGGTACGAGCAGTACTTC. It translates to CASSERTRGYEQYF. The V gene is TRBV25-1, the J gene TRBJ2-7; TRBD1 aligns across 7 bases. J lost 4 bases, V lost 2 bases, and 5 bases had no gene match. CDR1 MGHDK and CDR2 SYGVNS come from the germline V gene. CDR3 length: 14 residues.

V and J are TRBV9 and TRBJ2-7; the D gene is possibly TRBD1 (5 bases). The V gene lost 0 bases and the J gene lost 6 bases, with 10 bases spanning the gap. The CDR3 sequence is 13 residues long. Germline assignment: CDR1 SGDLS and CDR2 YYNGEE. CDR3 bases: TGTGCCAGCAGCGTAGTGCAGGGCGGCGAGCAGTACTTC. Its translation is CASSVVQGGEQYF.

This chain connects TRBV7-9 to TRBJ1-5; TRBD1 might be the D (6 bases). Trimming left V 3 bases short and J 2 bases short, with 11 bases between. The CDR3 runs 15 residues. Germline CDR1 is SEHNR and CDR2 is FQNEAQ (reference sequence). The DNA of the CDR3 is TGTGCCAGCAGCTTGGGGGGCGCAGGCAATCAGCCCCAGCATTTT. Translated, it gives CASSLGGAGNQPQHF.